This record covers a single T cell receptor beta chain. Its specificity is unknown. Sequenced by immunoSEQ multiplex PCR; TCRdb stores in-frame clones only, minus some. The table shows roughly 85,000 clones, with approximately 86% occurring only once. This CDR3 spans 16 amino acids. After removal of 6 bases from V and 1 base from J, the junction contained 4 bases not matched to a gene. Germline V CDR1 and CDR2: MNHEY, SVGEGT. This specimen belongs to a study of T cell responses to AZD1222 COVID-19 vaccine. The study, taken as a whole, reports: Donors skewed white British and female; clonal diversity was possibly underestimated. Targeting of unmutated variant regions was reportedly seen in nearly half of spike-specific TCRs. Only a handful of AZD1222 recipients were seropositive at baseline.

The chain recombines TRBV6-2 or TRBV6-3 with TRBJ2-5; TRBD2 matches at 14 bases. Specimen: peripheral blood, collected on day 0 of MenACWY control vaccination. The receptor's source is an adult in good health. The CDR3 reads CASSRGTSGGQETQYF. CDR3 nucleotides: TGTGCCAGCAGCCGCGGGACTAGCGGGGGCCAAGAGACCCAGTACTTC.